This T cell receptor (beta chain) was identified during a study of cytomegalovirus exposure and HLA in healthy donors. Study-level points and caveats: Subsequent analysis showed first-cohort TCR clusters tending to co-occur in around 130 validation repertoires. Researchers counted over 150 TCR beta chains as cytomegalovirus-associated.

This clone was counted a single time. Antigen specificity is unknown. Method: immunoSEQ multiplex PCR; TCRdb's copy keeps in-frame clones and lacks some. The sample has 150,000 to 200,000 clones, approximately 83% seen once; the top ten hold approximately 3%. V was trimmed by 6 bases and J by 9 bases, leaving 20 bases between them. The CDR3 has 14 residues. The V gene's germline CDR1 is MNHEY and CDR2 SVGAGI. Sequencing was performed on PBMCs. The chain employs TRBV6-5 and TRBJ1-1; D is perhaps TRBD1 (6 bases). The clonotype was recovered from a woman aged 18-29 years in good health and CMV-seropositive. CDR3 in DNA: TGTGCCAGCAGCCTCCGAGGGACCGGGACACAAGCTTTCTTT. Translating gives CASSLRGTGTQAFF.